Below, 24 T cell receptor beta chains from the same sample are listed, as sequenced in a study of cytomegalovirus exposure and HLA in healthy donors. The PCR employed 60 Vbeta primers together with 13 Jbeta primers. TCRdb's table, derived via immunoSEQ multiplex PCR, lists solely in-frame clones and lacks some. The sample has about 110,000 clones, about 70% seen once; the top ten hold around 5%. Sequencing used PBMCs. All receptors come from a man aged 30-40 years in good health and CMV-seropositive.

The CDR3 reads CASSPGTGPSYEQYF. Written as DNA, the CDR3 is TGTGCCAGCAGTCCGGGGACAGGGCCTTCCTACGAGCAGTACTTC. The chain recombines TRBV27 with TRBJ2-7, with 9 bases lining up with TRBD1. CDR3 length equals 15 residues. Trimming at V came to 5 bases and at J to 1 base, leaving 6 bases not matched to a gene. Per the germline V gene, CDR1 is MNHEY and CDR2 is SMNVEV (reference sequence).

This chain uses TRBV10-2 with TRBJ2-5, with a weak D call TRBD1 (5 bases). The CDR3 loop spans 19 amino acids. With 2 bases removed from V and 3 bases from J, the gap between germline ends came to 25 bases. Germline V lookup: CDR1 WSHSY, CDR2 SAAADI. The CDR3 sequence: CASSERVVSDSLGEETQYF. In DNA, the CDR3 is TGCGCCAGCAGTGAGCGGGTAGTTTCTGATAGCTTAGGGGAAGAGACCCAGTACTTC.

The rearrangement links TRBV10-3 to TRBJ1-3; possible D gene TRBD1, 5 bases. The CDR3 extends over 13 amino acids. Trimming took 3 bases from V and 4 from J, leaving 7 bases between them. From germline, CDR1 is ENHRY and CDR2 SYGVKD. The CDR3 DNA is TGTGCCATCAGTGATCCAGGGGGAAACACCATATATTTT. Translated, it gives CAISDPGGNTIYF.

This chain connects TRBV7-3 to TRBJ2-1; the match to TRBD1 covers 8 bases. The CDR3 length is 14 residues. V was clipped by 5 bases and J by 9 bases; unmatched bases: 9. CDR1 SGHTA and CDR2 FQGTGA come from the germline V gene. The CDR3 here is CASSPFRGHGEQFF. The CDR3 nucleotides are TGTGCCAGCAGCCCCTTCAGGGGGCACGGTGAGCAGTTCTTC.

V usage is TRBV25-1 and J usage is TRBJ2-5; 7 bases fit TRBD1. The J call may be mistaken, given a closer DNA end match to TRBJ2-7. This CDR3 contains 13 residues. CDR1 is MGHDK, CDR2 SYGVNS, per germline. CDR3 sequence reads: CASSARGTNEQYF. The DNA for the CDR3 is TGTGCCAGCAGTGCCAGGGGGACCAACGAGCAGTACTTC.

This clone was recorded only once. The sample has other DNA sequences that encode this CDR3 too. The rearrangement links TRBV18 to TRBJ1-1, with TRBD1 matching 7 bases. V dropped 3 bases and J dropped 4; count of bases not matched to a gene: 8. CDR1 and CDR2 from the germline V gene are KGHSH and LQKENI. The CDR3 contains 15 residues. CDR3 sequence reads: CASSPDRAESTEAFF. DNA of the CDR3: TGTGCCAGCTCACCCGACAGGGCGGAGTCCACTGAAGCTTTCTTT.

CDR3 loop: CASSVAGYSEAFF. In DNA, the CDR3 is TGTGCCAGCAGCGTAGCGGGATACTCTGAAGCTTTCTTT. This chain joins TRBV9 and TRBJ1-1; no definite D call. Trimming removed 0 bases from V and 6 bases from J, with 9 bases in between. The CDR3 length is 13 residues. Germline V gene lookup returns CDR1 SGDLS and CDR2 YYNGEE. Complete variable domain (other parts from reference TRBV9 and TRBJ1-1): DSGVTQTPKHLITATGQRVTLRCSPRSGDLSVYWYQQSLDQGLQFLIQYYNGEERAKGNILERFSAQQFPDLHSELNLSSLELGDSALYFCASSVAGYSEAFFGQGTRLTVV.

The rearrangement joins TRBV10-3 to TRBJ1-1, with D possibly being TRBD1 (6 bases). The CDR3 consists of 15 residues. V was cut by 4 bases and J by 0 bases, with 12 bases left in between. From germline, CDR1 is ENHRY and CDR2 SYGVKD. CDR3 loop: CAISGRTVMNTEAFF. In nucleotides, the CDR3 is TGTGCCATCAGTGGTCGGACAGTCATGAACACTGAAGCTTTCTTT.

The chain employs TRBV28 and TRBJ2-1; 15 bases align to TRBD2. The junction had 5 bases not matched to a gene; V was cut back by 1 base and J by 7 bases. The CDR3 consists of 17 residues. Germline CDR1 reads MDHEN; CDR2 reads SYDVKM. CDR3 in DNA: TGTGCCAGCAGTTTATCAGGACTAGCGGGGGGGCATAATGAGCAGTTCTTC. Its translation is CASSLSGLAGGHNEQFF.

This rearrangement joins TRBV7-2 to TRBJ1-5; D is possibly TRBD1 (5 bases). The CDR3 totals 17 residues. Germline V gene sequence: CDR1 SGHTA, CDR2 FQGNSA. Between the trimmed V and J ends, which lost 1 base and 0 bases, there was a span of 13 bases. CDR3 nucleotide sequence: TGTGCCAGCAGCTTAGATGCGGGGACTTATAGCAATCAGCCCCAGCATTTT. Protein product: CASSLDAGTYSNQPQHF.

The chain couples TRBV7-2 to TRBJ2-1, with 10 bases aligning to TRBD1. Germline V gene data show CDR1 as SGHTA and CDR2 as FQGNSA. Trimming at V came to 1 base and at J to 7 bases, leaving 10 bases not matched to a gene. The CDR3 sequence is 17 residues long. The chain's CDR3 is CASSLVRGTGVNNEQFF. The CDR3 nucleotides are TGTGCCAGCAGCTTAGTTCGAGGGACAGGGGTAAATAATGAGCAGTTCTTC.

In nucleotides, the CDR3 is TGTGCCAGCAGCCCCAGGACTTACACCGGGGAGCTGTTTTTT. This sequence encodes CASSPRTYTGELFF. The rearrangement joins TRBV9 to TRBJ2-2; a possible D gene is TRBD2 (5 bases). Trimming shortened V by 4 bases and J by 3 bases, and 10 bases separated the two germline ends. From germline, CDR1 is SGDLS and CDR2 YYNGEE. This CDR3 has 14 amino acids.

CDR3 protein: CASSIQGSTEAFF. CDR3 bases: TGTGCCAGCAGTATACAGGGTTCCACTGAAGCTTTCTTT. This rearrangement joins TRBV2 to TRBJ1-1; D is possibly TRBD1 (6 bases). Germline lookup yields CDR1 SNHLY and CDR2 FYNNEI. V lost 5 bases, J lost 4 bases, and 11 bases lay in between. The CDR3 consists of 13 residues.

This chain uses TRBV5-5 with TRBJ2-3, with unresolved D. This CDR3 comprises 14 residues. From germline, CDR1 is SGHKS and CDR2 YYEKEE (reference sequence). Trimming took off 1 base at V and 6 bases at J, with 12 bases between the two ends. The CDR3 DNA reads TGTGCCAGCAGCTTGCGATGGCTCTCCGATACGCAGTATTTT. Residues: CASSLRWLSDTQYF.

The rearrangement links TRBV2 to TRBJ1-6; TRBD1 agrees at 7 bases. The V segment lost 8 bases and the J segment 9 bases; nucleotides outside the gene matches: 10. The length of the CDR3 is 14 residues. Germline V gene sequence: CDR1 SNHLY, CDR2 FYNNEI. CDR3 loop: CASAREGAISPLHF. The CDR3 bases are TGTGCCAGCGCTCGGGAGGGGGCGATTTCACCCCTCCACTTT.

The V gene is TRBV7-9, the J gene TRBJ2-5; unclear D gene. There are 11 residues in the CDR3. Germline V gene sequence: CDR1 SEHNR, CDR2 FQNEAQ (reference sequence). The V and J ends lost 10 bases and 5 bases respectively, with 11 bases between them. CDR3 bases: TGTGCCACCTCACCGAGTGAGACCCAGTACTTC. It specifies CATSPSETQYF.

J is TRBJ2-3 and V is TRBV13; D is ambiguous. Trimming took off 4 bases at V and 4 bases at J, with 9 bases between the two ends. Germline CDR1 and CDR2: PRHDT and FYEKMQ (reference sequence). The CDR3 totals 13 residues. CDR3 bases: TGTGCCAGCAGCTATTCAGGCCCAGATACGCAGTATTTT. Protein sequence: CASSYSGPDTQYF.

The genes are TRBV4-1 and TRBJ2-7; 10 positions agree with TRBD1. The ends lost 0 bases at V and 5 bases at J; junction bases unmatched: 4. The CDR3 covers 15 residues. CDR1 is MGHRA, CDR2 YSYEKL, per germline. CDR3 in DNA: TGCGCCAGCAGCCAAGAAGGGACAGGGGCTCACGAGCAGTACTTC. Translated: CASSQEGTGAHEQYF.

This clone was picked up many times. The chain joins TRBV2 to TRBJ2-7; the D gene is possibly TRBD1 (7 bases). V was cut by 4 bases and J by 6 bases, with 10 bases left in between. The CDR3 has 12 residues. Germline V gene data show CDR1 as SNHLY and CDR2 as FYNNEI. The CDR3 sequence: CASSVQGGEQYF. The CDR3 region has the DNA TGTGCCAGCAGTGTTCAGGGGGGCGAGCAGTACTTC.

As for this clone: At one of its ends the junction is not consistent with the germline gene, which may arise from a read error. This chain joins TRBV28 and TRBJ1-2, with D maybe TRBD1 (6 bases). The CDR3 length is 14 residues. CDR1 and CDR2 (germline): MDHEN, SYDVKM. CDR3 sequence: CASRPYRELYGYPF. The CDR3 DNA reads as TGTGCCAGCAGGCCCTACAGGGAGCTCTATGGCTACCCCTTC.

This chain joins TRBV6-6 and TRBJ1-5; D is possibly TRBD1 (5 bases). The V gene's germline CDR1 is MNHNY and CDR2 SVGAGI (reference sequence). The CDR3 has 14 amino acids. Trimming left V 6 bases short and J 2 bases short, with 11 bases between. This CDR3 is CASRPGYRNQPQHF. As DNA, the CDR3 is TGTGCCAGCAGACCAGGGTATCGCAATCAGCCCCAGCATTTT.

The sample holds one count of this clone. An end of the junction differs from the germline gene, which may be a read error. This chain connects TRBV4-3 to TRBJ1-2, with 7 nucleotides matching TRBD1. Germline CDR1 is LGHNA and CDR2 is YSLEER. This CDR3 comprises 15 residues. Here the CDR3 reads CASSQDRTGAWGYPF. CDR3 nucleotide sequence: TGCGCCAGCAGCCAAGATCGGACAGGCGCCTGGGGCTACCCCTTC.

CDR3 coding DNA: TGTGCCAGCAGAGCGGGGGCAGGGCCTACCTACGAGCAGTACTTC. It translates to CASRAGAGPTYEQYF. J is TRBJ2-7 and V is TRBV6-5, with TRBD2 matching over 8 bases. The length of the CDR3 is 15 residues. Trimming removed 6 bases from V and 2 bases from J; junction bases left unmatched: 9. Germline V gene lookup returns CDR1 MNHEY and CDR2 SVGAGI.

V is TRBV6-6 and J is TRBJ1-1; no definite D call. The germline V and J ends were trimmed by 9 bases and 6 bases, with 14 bases remaining between them. Germline V gene sequence: CDR1 MNHNY, CDR2 SVGAGI (reference sequence). This CDR3 has 12 residues. DNA for the CDR3: TGTGCCAGTGGACTCTCGGCGCCTGAAGCTTTCTTT. Amino acid sequence: CASGLSAPEAFF.